One T cell receptor (beta chain) is described in this entry. The antigen this receptor binds is unknown. Base qualities are missing; no much larger clone stands one base away. The CDR3 runs 17 amino acids, cysteine and phenylalanine included. The DNA shown is the 51-base CDR3, in frame from base 1. CDR1 SGHVS and CDR2 FQNEAQ were looked up in the germline V gene. V lost 4 bases and J lost 4 bases, and the count of bases not matched to a germline gene is 10. The library was made by the immunoSEQ multiplex PCR assay. In TCRdb, the immuneACCESS table is reduced to in-frame sequences with V and J assigned. These tables do not hold every clone; where another copy was compared, an unresolved V gene accounts for under half, and the others remain unexplained. This sample lists more than 65,000 clones; 75% to 90% were detected once. The ten largest clones capture 3% to 3.5% of the sample. The sample is drawn from a study of T cell changes during pregnancy in multiple sclerosis (dated by TCRdb to the late 2010s). With respect to the entire study: The study examined how the T cell repertoire changed over the course of pregnancy in women with multiple sclerosis.

This sequence originates from a female donor with multiple sclerosis, enrolled in a pregnancy study. The chain is encoded by TRBV7-8 joined to TRBJ1-6; TRBD1 aligns with 7 central bases. The sample was peripheral blood, taken before pregnancy. DNA sequence: TGTGCCAGCAGCTGGGGACAGCGGGTAGTATATAATTCACCCCTCCACTTT. Translated, it reads CASSWGQRVVYNSPLHF. Where the CDR3 stops, the reference TRBV7-8 and TRBJ1-6 genes take over; the full variable domain is GAGVSQSPRYKVAKRGQDVALRCDPISGHVSLFWYQQALGQGPEFLTYFQNEAQLDKSGLPSDRFFAERPEGSVSTLKIQRTQQEDSAVYLCASSWGQRVVYNSPLHFGNGTRLTVT.